The sequence of this T cell receptor beta chain was determined in a study of shared clonotypes between healthy human individuals. Overall study: A donor's plate count was three for CD4 naive and three for CD4 memory; CD8 naive had two and CD8 memory one. Findings and caveats of the study: The low donor count limited represented genetic and exposure-history diversity. Non-shared clonotypes showed lower generation probabilities than clonotypes common to all four donors.

A note on this clone: Its antigen remains unknown.

The V gene's germline CDR1 is SGHTA and CDR2 FQGNSA. Trimming shortened V by 5 bases and J by 3 bases, and 14 bases separated the two germline ends. The CDR3 contains 15 residues. The repertoire was sequenced with immunoSEQ multiplex PCR; TCRdb's copy has only in-frame clones and lacks some. Of about 2.3 million clones listed, 85% to 95% are singletons. This receptor was identified in a young man in good health. Some clones in this sample may be carry-over from other donors' samples. The chain combines TRBV7-2 with TRBJ2-4; D perhaps matches TRBD2 (7 bases). The sequenced sample consisted of naive CD4+ T cells from PBMCs. The subset is: CD45RA+ positively selected. The CDR3 spells CASSPPGGSKNIQYF. The DNA of the CDR3 is TGTGCCAGCAGCCCCCCGGGGGGCAGCAAAAACATTCAGTACTTC.